The T cell receptor beta chain described here comes from a study of blood T cell repertoires in COVID-19. The wider study: COVID-19 samples collected from the United States, Italy and Spain covered acute and convalescent phases. The cDNA or gDNA used as material had been derived from T cells, B-cell-depleted T cells, or PBMCs.

The CDR3 contains 14 residues. Germline CDR1 MNHEY, CDR2 SMNVEV (reference sequence). V lost 5 bases to trimming and J lost 1 base, with 11 bases between them. As handled by the study authors: Amplification of reference gene primers provided the estimated nucleated cell counts. The assay was immunoSEQ multiplex PCR, and TCRdb's table has in-frame clones only and misses some. For V, J and clone size, that table is used; D and trimming come from the DNA. The sample records more than 60,000 clones, about 88% being singletons. Sequencing was performed on peripheral blood. The chain links TRBV27 to TRBJ2-5; D is possibly TRBD1 (6 bases). The clonotype was recovered from a woman in her forties or fifties with active or convalescent COVID-19. In DNA form, the CDR3 reads TGTGCCAGCAGTATAGGACAGACCCAAGAGACCCAGTACTTC. Translation: CASSIGQTQETQYF.